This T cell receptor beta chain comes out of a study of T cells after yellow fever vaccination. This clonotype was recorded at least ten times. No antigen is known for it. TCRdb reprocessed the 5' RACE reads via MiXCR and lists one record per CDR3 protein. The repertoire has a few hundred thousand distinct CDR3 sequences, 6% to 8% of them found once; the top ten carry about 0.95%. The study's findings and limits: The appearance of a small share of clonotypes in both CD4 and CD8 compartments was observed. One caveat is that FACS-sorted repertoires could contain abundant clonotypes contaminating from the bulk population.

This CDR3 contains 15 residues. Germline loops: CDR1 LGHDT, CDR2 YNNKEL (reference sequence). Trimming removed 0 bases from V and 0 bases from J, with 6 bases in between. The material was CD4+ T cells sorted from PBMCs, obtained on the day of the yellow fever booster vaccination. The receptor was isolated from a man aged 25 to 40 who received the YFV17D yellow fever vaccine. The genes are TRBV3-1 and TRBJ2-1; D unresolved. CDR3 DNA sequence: TGTGCCAGCAGCCAAGAGCTTAGCTCCTACAATGAGCAGTTCTTC. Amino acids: CASSQELSSYNEQFF.